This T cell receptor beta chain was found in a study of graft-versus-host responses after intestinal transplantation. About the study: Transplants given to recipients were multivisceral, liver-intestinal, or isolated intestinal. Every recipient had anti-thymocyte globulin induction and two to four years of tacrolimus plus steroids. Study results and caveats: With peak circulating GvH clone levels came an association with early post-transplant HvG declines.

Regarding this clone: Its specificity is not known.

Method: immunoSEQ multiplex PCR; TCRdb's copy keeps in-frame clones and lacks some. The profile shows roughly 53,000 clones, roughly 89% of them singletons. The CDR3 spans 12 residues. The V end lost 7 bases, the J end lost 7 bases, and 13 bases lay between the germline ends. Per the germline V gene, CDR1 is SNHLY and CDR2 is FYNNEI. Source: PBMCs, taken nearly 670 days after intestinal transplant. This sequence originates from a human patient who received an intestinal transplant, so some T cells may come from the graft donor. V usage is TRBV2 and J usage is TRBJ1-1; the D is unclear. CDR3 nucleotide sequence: TGTGCCAGCACTAGTACAAGCTTTGAAGCTTTCTTT. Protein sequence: CASTSTSFEAFF. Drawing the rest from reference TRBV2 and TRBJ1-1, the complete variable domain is EPEVTQTPSHQVTQMGQEVILRCVPISNHLYFYWYRQILGQKVEFLVSFYNNEISEKSEIFDDQFSVERPDGSNFTLKIRSTKLEDSAMYFCASTSTSFEAFFGQGTRLTVV.